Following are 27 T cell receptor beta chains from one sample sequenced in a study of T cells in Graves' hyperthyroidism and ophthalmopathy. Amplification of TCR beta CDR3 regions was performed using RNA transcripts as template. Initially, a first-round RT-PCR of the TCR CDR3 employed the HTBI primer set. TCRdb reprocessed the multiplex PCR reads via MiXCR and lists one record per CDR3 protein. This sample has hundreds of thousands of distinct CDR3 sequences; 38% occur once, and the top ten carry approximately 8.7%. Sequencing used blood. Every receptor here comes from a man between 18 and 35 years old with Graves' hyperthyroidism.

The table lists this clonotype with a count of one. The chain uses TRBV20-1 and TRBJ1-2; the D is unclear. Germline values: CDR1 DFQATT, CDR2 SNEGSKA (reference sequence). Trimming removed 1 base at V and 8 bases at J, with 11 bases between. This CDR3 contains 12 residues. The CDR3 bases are TGCAGTGCTAGAGGGGGAGGGATGGGCTACACCTTC. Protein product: CSARGGGMGYTF.

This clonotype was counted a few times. This CDR3 is CASSQGSNTGELFF. In DNA, the CDR3 is TGTGCCAGCAGTCAGGGGTCTAACACCGGGGAGCTGTTTTTT. The chain links TRBV4-2 to TRBJ2-2, with a possible D match to TRBD1 (6 bases). Deletions cut 6 bases from V and 2 bases from J, with 10 bases between. The CDR3 consists of 14 residues. The germline V gene has CDR1 LGHNA and CDR2 YNFKEQ.

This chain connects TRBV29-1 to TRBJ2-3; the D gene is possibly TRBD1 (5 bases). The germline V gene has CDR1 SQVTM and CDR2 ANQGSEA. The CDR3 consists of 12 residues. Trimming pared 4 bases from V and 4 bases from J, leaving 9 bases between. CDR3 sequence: CSVGQGADTQYF. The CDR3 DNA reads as TGCAGCGTTGGGCAGGGCGCAGATACGCAGTATTTT.

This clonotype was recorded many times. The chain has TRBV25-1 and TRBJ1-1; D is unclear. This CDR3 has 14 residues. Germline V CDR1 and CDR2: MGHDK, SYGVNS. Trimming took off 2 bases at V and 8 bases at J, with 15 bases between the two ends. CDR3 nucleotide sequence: TGTGCCAGCAGTGAAGGTGGGCCTCACGCCGAAGCTTTCTTT. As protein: CASSEGGPHAEAFF.

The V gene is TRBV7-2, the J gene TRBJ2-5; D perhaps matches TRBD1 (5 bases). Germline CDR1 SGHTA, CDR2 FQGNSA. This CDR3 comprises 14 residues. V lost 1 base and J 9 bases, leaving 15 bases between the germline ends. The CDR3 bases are TGTGCCAGCAGCTTAGGACGCTCAGGGTGGGCCCAGTACTTC. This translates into CASSLGRSGWAQYF.

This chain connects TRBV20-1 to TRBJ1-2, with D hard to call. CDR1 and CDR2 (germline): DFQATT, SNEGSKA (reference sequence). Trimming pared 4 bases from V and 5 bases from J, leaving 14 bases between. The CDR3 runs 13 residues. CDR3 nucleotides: TGCAGTGCTACACACCCCCCGGGTTATGGCTACACCTTC. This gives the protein CSATHPPGYGYTF.

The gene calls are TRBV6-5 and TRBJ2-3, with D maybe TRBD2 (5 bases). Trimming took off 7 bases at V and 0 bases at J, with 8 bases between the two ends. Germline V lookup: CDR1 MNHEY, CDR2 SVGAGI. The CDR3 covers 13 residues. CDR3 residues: CASIGSSTDTQYF. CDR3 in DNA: TGTGCCAGCATTGGGAGCAGCACAGATACGCAGTATTTT.

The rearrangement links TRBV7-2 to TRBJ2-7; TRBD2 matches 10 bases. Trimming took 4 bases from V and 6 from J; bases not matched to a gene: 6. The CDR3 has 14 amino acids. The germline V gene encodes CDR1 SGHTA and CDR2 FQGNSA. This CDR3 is CASSYSGGFVEQYF. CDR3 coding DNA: TGTGCCAGCAGCTATAGCGGGGGGTTCGTCGAGCAGTACTTC.

The CDR3, as DNA: TGTGCCAGCAGCCAACTCCGGACCTACGAGCAGTACTTC. Encoded protein: CASSQLRTYEQYF. The rearrangement uses TRBV2 and TRBJ2-7; no firm D call. Germline-derived CDR1 and CDR2 are SNHLY and FYNNEI. The V end was cut by 6 bases, the J end by 2 bases, with 11 bases between. This CDR3 contains 13 residues. The whole variable domain, filled in from reference TRBV2 and TRBJ2-7, reads EPEVTQTPSHQVTQMGQEVILRCVPISNHLYFYWYRQILGQKVEFLVSFYNNEISEKSEIFDDQFSVERPDGSNFTLKIRSTKLEDSAMYFCASSQLRTYEQYFGPGTRLTVT.

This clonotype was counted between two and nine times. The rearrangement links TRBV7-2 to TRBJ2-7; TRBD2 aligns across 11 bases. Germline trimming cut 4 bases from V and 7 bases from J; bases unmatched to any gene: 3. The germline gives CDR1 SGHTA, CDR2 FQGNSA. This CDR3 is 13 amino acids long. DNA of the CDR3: TGTGCCAGCAGCTATAGACTAGCGGGGGAGCAGTACTTC. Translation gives CASSYRLAGEQYF.

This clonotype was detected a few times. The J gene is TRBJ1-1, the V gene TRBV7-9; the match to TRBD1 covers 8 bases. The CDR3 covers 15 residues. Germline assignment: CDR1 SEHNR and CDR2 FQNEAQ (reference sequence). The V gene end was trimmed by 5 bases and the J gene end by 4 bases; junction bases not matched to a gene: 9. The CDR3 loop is CASSQETGVGTEAFF. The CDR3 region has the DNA TGTGCCAGCAGCCAGGAGACAGGGGTGGGCACTGAAGCTTTCTTT. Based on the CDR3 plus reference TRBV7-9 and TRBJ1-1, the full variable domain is DTGVSQNPRHKITKRGQNVTFRCDPISEHNRLYWYRQTLGQGPEFLTYFQNEAQLEKSRLLSDRFSAERPKGSFSTLEIQRTEQGDSAMYLCASSQETGVGTEAFFGQGTRLTVV.

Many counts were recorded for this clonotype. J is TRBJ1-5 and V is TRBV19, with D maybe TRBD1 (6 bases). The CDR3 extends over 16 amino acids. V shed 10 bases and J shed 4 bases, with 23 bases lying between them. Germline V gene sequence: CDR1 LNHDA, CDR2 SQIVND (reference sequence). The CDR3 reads CATGGGGASWNQPQHF. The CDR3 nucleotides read TGTGCCACCGGCGGAGGGGGGGCGAGTTGGAATCAGCCCCAGCATTTT.

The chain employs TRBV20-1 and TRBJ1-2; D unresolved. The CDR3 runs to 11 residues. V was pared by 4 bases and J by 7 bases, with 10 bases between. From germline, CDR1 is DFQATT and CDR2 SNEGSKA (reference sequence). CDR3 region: CSAKFGGGYTF. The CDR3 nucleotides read TGCAGTGCTAAATTCGGCGGTGGCTACACCTTC.

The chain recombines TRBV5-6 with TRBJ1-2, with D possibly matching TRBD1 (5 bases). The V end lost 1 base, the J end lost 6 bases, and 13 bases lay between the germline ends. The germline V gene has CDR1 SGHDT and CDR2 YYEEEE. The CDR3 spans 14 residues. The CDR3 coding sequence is TGTGCCAGCAGCTTGTTCCCGGGACCGGATGGCTACACCTTC. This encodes CASSLFPGPDGYTF.

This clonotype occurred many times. CDR3 protein: CAITPDSFYEQYF. The CDR3 DNA reads as TGTGCCATCACCCCGGACAGCTTCTACGAGCAGTACTTC. The rearrangement joins TRBV10-3 to TRBJ2-7; D perhaps matches TRBD1 (6 bases). From germline, CDR1 is ENHRY and CDR2 SYGVKD. Trimming cost V 7 bases and J 3 bases, with 13 bases left between them. The CDR3 contains 13 residues.

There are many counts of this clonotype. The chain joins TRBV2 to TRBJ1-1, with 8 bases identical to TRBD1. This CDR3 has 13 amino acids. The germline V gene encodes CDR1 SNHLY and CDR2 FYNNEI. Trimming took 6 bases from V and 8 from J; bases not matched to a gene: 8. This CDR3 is CASRETGAFEAFF. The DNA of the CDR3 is TGTGCCAGCAGGGAGACAGGGGCGTTCGAAGCTTTCTTT. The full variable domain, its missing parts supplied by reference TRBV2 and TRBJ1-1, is EPEVTQTPSHQVTQMGQEVILRCVPISNHLYFYWYRQILGQKVEFLVSFYNNEISEKSEIFDDQFSVERPDGSNFTLKIRSTKLEDSAMYFCASRETGAFEAFFGQGTRLTVV.

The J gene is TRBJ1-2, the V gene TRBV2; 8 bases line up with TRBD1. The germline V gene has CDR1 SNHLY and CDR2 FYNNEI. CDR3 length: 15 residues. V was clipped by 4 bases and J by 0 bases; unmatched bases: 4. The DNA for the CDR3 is TGTGCCAGCAGTGGACAGGGGCGAGCTAACTATGGCTACACCTTC. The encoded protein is CASSGQGRANYGYTF.

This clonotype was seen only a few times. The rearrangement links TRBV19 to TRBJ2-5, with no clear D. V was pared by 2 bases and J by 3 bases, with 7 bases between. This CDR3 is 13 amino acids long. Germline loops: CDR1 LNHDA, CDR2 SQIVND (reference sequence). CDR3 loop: CASSIPEKETQYF. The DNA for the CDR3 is TGTGCCAGTAGTATACCGGAGAAAGAGACCCAGTACTTC.

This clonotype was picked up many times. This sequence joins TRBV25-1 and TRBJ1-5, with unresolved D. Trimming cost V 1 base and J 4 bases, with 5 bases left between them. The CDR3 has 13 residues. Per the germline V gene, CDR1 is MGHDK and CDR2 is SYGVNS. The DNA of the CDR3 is TGTGCCAGCAGTGAATCCCTGAATCAGCCCCAGCATTTT. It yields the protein CASSESLNQPQHF.

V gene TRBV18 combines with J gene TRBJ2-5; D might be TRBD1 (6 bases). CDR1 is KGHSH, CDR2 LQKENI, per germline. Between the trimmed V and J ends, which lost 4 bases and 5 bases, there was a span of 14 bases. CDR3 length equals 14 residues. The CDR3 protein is CASSQVQGFETQYF. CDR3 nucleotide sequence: TGTGCCAGCTCACAGGTGCAGGGGTTCGAGACCCAGTACTTC. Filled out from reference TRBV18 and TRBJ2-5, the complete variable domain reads NAGVMQNPRHLVRRRGQEARLRCSPMKGHSHVYWYRQLPEEGLKFMVYLQKENIIDESGMPKERFSAEFPKEGPSILRIQQVVRGDSAAYFCASSQVQGFETQYFGPGTRLLVL.

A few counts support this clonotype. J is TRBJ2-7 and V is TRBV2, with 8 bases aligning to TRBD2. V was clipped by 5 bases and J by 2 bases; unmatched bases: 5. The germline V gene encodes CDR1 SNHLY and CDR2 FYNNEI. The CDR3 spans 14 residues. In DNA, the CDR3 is TGTGCCAGCAGTCCCACTAGCGGTACCTACGAGCAGTACTTC. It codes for CASSPTSGTYEQYF.

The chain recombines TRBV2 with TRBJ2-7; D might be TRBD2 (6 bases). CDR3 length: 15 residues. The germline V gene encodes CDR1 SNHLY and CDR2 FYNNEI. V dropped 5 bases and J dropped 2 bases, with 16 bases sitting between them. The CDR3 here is CASSSPLGGTYEQYF. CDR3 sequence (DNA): TGTGCCAGCAGTTCTCCCCTCGGCGGGACCTACGAGCAGTACTTC.

The CDR3 DNA reads TGTGCCAGCAGCACCCAGGGCCCTAGCGACCAAGAGACCCAGTACTTC. Translation: CASSTQGPSDQETQYF. This chain connects TRBV9 to TRBJ2-5; TRBD2 is a possible D gene (6 bases). Trimming removed 4 bases at V and 0 bases at J, with 16 bases between. CDR3 size: 16 residues. The germline gives CDR1 SGDLS, CDR2 YYNGEE.

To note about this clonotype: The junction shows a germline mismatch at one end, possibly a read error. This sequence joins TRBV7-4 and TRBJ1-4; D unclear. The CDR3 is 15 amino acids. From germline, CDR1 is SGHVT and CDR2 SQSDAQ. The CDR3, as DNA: TGCGCCAGCAGCCCGGCCTCTGGCGGCGGTGAAAAACTGTTTTTT. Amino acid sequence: CASSPASGGGEKLFF.

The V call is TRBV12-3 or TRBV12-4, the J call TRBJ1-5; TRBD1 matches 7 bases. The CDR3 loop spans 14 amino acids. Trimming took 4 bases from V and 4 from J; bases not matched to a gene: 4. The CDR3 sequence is CASSSTGENQPQHF. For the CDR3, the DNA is TGTGCCAGCAGTTCCACAGGGGAAAATCAGCCCCAGCATTTT.

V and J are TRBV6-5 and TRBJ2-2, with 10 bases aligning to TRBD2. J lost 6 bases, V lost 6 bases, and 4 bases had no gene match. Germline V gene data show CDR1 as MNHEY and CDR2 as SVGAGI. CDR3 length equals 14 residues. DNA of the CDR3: TGTGCCAGCAGGCTAGCGGGGGCGTCCGGGGAGCTGTTTTTT. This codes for CASRLAGASGELFF.

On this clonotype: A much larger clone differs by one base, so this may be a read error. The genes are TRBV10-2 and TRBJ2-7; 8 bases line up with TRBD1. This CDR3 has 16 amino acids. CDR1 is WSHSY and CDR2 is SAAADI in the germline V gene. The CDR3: CAGSESPGQDAYEQYF. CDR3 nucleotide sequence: TGCGCCGGCAGTGAGTCTCCGGGACAGGATGCCTACGAGCAGTACTTC.